This is a list of T cell receptor beta chains from one sample in a study of shared clonotypes between healthy human individuals. Profiling relied on immunoSEQ multiplex PCR, and the TCRdb table lists in-frame clones only, not all of them. The profile shows roughly 1 million clones, under 80% of them singletons. The sequencing input was memory CD4+ T cells sorted from blood. These receptors were collected from a man between 18 and 35 years old in good health. Each CDR3 is given with its conserved first and last residue. The D gene is left open where the match is weak. Expanded clones are given a class, and other clones once, few, many or no size at all.

J gene: TRBJ1-5; V gene: TRBV5-5; clone size: -; CDR3 length: 14; D gene: -; CDR3 protein: CASSLGDGNQPQHF; CDR3 DNA: TGTGCCAGCAGCTTAGGGGACGGGAATCAGCCCCAGCATTTT
J gene: TRBJ2-7; V gene: TRBV6-1; clone size: -; CDR3 length: 14; D gene: -; CDR3 protein: CASSEIGRTYEQYF; CDR3 DNA: TGTGCCAGCAGTGAAATCGGCAGAACCTACGAGCAGTACTTC
J gene: TRBJ2-7; V gene: TRBV11-2; clone size: many; CDR3 length: 15; D gene: -; CDR3 protein: CASSLGTSSSYEQYF; CDR3 DNA: TGTGCCAGCAGCTTAGGAACCTCGAGCTCCTACGAGCAGTACTTC
J gene: TRBJ1-5; V gene: TRBV2; clone size: -; CDR3 length: 15; D gene: -; CDR3 protein: CASSVVRTSNQPQHF; CDR3 DNA: TGTGCCAGCAGTGTTGTGCGGACGTCTAATCAGCCCCAGCATTTT
J gene: TRBJ1-4; V gene: TRBV4-3; clone size: -; CDR3 length: 13; D gene: -; CDR3 protein: CASSQDRGDKLFF; CDR3 DNA: TGCGCCAGCAGCCAAGATAGGGGGGACAAACTGTTTTTT
J gene: TRBJ1-2; V gene: TRBV10-3; clone size: -; CDR3 length: 11; D gene: -; CDR3 protein: CAISVGQDHTF; CDR3 DNA: TGTGCCATCAGTGTTGGGCAGGATCACACCTTC
J gene: TRBJ1-2; V gene: TRBV7-7; clone size: -; CDR3 length: 11; D gene: -; CDR3 protein: CAVGLAGGYTF; CDR3 DNA: TGTGCTGTCGGGTTGGCAGGTGGCTACACCTTC
J gene: TRBJ2-6; V gene: TRBV19; clone size: -; CDR3 length: 16; D gene: -; CDR3 protein: CASSRIQGSGANVLTF; CDR3 DNA: TGTGCCAGTAGTCGTATTCAGGGGTCTGGGGCCAACGTCCTGACTTTC
J gene: TRBJ1-2; V gene: TRBV30; clone size: -; CDR3 length: 14; D gene: -; CDR3 protein: CAWKAPGRYYGYTF; CDR3 DNA: TGTGCCTGGAAAGCCCCAGGGAGGTACTATGGCTACACCTTC
J gene: TRBJ1-4; V gene: TRBV6-5; clone size: -; CDR3 length: 15; D gene: -; CDR3 protein: CASSYSGRTNEKLFF; CDR3 DNA: TGTGCCAGCAGTTACTCGGGAAGAACTAATGAAAAACTGTTTTTT
J gene: TRBJ2-2; V gene: TRBV5-1; clone size: -; CDR3 length: 15; D gene: -; CDR3 protein: CASASQGVDTGELFF; CDR3 DNA: TGCGCCAGCGCGTCGCAGGGCGTGGACACCGGGGAGCTGTTTTTT
J gene: TRBJ2-1; V gene: TRBV6-5; clone size: -; CDR3 length: 15; D gene: TRBD2; CDR3 protein: CASSAPLAGGLEQFF; CDR3 DNA: TGTGCCAGCAGTGCCCCGCTAGCGGGGGGCCTTGAGCAGTTCTTC
J gene: TRBJ2-2; V gene: TRBV10-3; clone size: -; CDR3 length: 14; D gene: TRBD1; CDR3 protein: CAISGTENTGELFF; CDR3 DNA: TGTGCCATCTCCGGGACAGAAAACACCGGGGAGCTGTTTTTT
J gene: TRBJ2-6; V gene: TRBV28; clone size: -; CDR3 length: 18; D gene: -; CDR3 protein: CASSLLRTAISGANVLTF; CDR3 DNA: TGTGCCAGCAGTTTATTAAGGACAGCTATCTCTGGGGCCAACGTCCTGACTTTC
J gene: TRBJ2-7; V gene: TRBV11-2; clone size: -; CDR3 length: 15; D gene: TRBD1; CDR3 protein: CASSLWGQGSAEQYF; CDR3 DNA: TGTGCCAGCAGCTTATGGGGACAGGGTTCGGCCGAGCAGTACTTC
J gene: TRBJ2-7; V gene: TRBV4-1; clone size: -; CDR3 length: 15; D gene: TRBD2; CDR3 protein: CASSQATGGPYEQYF; CDR3 DNA: TGCGCCAGCAGCCAGGCCACGGGGGGACCCTACGAGCAGTACTTC
J gene: TRBJ2-7; V gene: TRBV11-2; clone size: -; CDR3 length: 14; D gene: TRBD1; CDR3 protein: CASSLGTGGFEQYF; CDR3 DNA: TGTGCCAGCAGCTTAGGGACAGGGGGCTTCGAGCAGTACTTC
J gene: TRBJ2-1; V gene: TRBV2; clone size: -; CDR3 length: 11; D gene: -; CDR3 protein: CASREGDRQFF; CDR3 DNA: TGTGCCAGCAGGGAGGGGGACAGACAGTTCTTC
J gene: TRBJ1-3; V gene: TRBV9; clone size: -; CDR3 length: 15; D gene: -; CDR3 protein: CASSVADSAGNTIYF; CDR3 DNA: TGTGCCAGCAGCGTAGCGGACAGTGCTGGAAACACCATATATTTT
J gene: TRBJ2-7; V gene: TRBV7-3; clone size: -; CDR3 length: 11; D gene: -; CDR3 protein: CASSSGVEQYF; CDR3 DNA: TGTGCCAGCAGCTCGGGGGTCGAGCAGTACTTC
J gene: TRBJ2-1; V gene: TRBV7-9; clone size: -; CDR3 length: 16; D gene: TRBD2; CDR3 protein: CASSRIGGNSYNEQFF; CDR3 DNA: TGTGCCAGCAGCCGAATCGGGGGGAACTCCTACAATGAGCAGTTCTTC
J gene: TRBJ1-3; V gene: TRBV28; clone size: -; CDR3 length: 16; D gene: -; CDR3 protein: CASSLRQAGKRNTIYF; CDR3 DNA: TGTGCCAGCAGTTTGCGGCAGGCTGGAAAGCGGAACACCATATATTTT
J gene: TRBJ2-7; V gene: TRBV28; clone size: -; CDR3 length: 13; D gene: -; CDR3 protein: CASSLPGSYEQYF; CDR3 DNA: TGTGCCAGCAGTTTGCCAGGGTCCTACGAGCAGTACTTC
J gene: TRBJ2-5; V gene: TRBV27; clone size: -; CDR3 length: 17; D gene: TRBD2; CDR3 protein: CASRRLSGGTHQETQYF; CDR3 DNA: TGTGCCAGCAGGAGACTGTCGGGGGGGACACATCAAGAGACCCAGTACTTC
J gene: TRBJ1-4; V gene: TRBV6-5; clone size: -; CDR3 length: 14; D gene: -; CDR3 protein: CASGRTGAREKLFF; CDR3 DNA: TGTGCCAGCGGCCGAACGGGCGCCAGGGAAAAACTGTTTTTT
J gene: TRBJ1-3; V gene: TRBV6-5; clone size: -; CDR3 length: 15; D gene: -; CDR3 protein: CASRADSLPGNTIYF; CDR3 DNA: TGTGCCAGCAGGGCGGACAGCCTCCCTGGAAACACCATATATTTT
J gene: TRBJ1-5; V gene: TRBV19; clone size: -; CDR3 length: 16; D gene: -; CDR3 protein: CASSTSAGVTNQPQHF; CDR3 DNA: TGTGCCAGTAGTACTAGTGCGGGGGTCACTAATCAGCCCCAGCATTTT
J gene: TRBJ2-6; V gene: TRBV10-2; clone size: -; CDR3 length: 15; D gene: -; CDR3 protein: CASSDGLSGANVLTF; CDR3 DNA: TGCGCCAGCAGTGACGGCCTCTCTGGGGCCAACGTCCTGACTTTC